The TCR beta chain described here comes from a study of CD8+CD57+ T cells in acquired aplastic anemia. Across the whole study: Sequencing produced an average of around 10 million reads per healthy donor for CD4+ cells.

As regards this clonotype: The antigen is unknown. Mismatch with germline at one junction end may stem from a read error.

General study results and limits: Overlapping CD8+ CDR3 repertoires of patients and controls contained roughly 27 shared sequences. No significant difference in CD8+ Simpson's diversity was found between patients and controls.

CDR3 length: 13 amino acids. Germline CDR1 SEHNR, CDR2 FQNEAQ (reference sequence). Genomic DNA constituted the template upon which TCR beta VDJ and CDR3 profiling was performed. A single record per CDR3 protein comes from TCRdb applying MiXCR to the reads. The table lists 150,000 to 200,000 distinct CDR3 sequences, 60% to 70% of them singletons, with over 40% in the top ten. J is TRBJ2-1 and V is TRBV7-9; tentatively, D is TRBD1 or TRBD2 (5 bases each). The source is a human donor in good health. Sequences were obtained from sorted CD4+, CD8+, or CD8+CD57+ T cells (not recorded which) from PBMCs. The CDR3 loop reads CTSSLVRDDEQFF. CDR3 nucleotide sequence: TGTACCAGCAGCTTAGTGAGGGACGATGAGCAGTTCTTC. Drawing the rest from reference TRBV7-9 and TRBJ2-1, the complete variable domain is DTGVSQNPRHKITKRGQNVTFRCDPISEHNRLYWYRQTLGQGPEFLTYFQNEAQLEKSRLLSDRFSAERPKGSFSTLEIQRTEQGDSAMYLCTSSLVRDDEQFFGPGTRLTVL.